This T cell receptor (beta chain) was recorded in a study of blood T cell repertoires in COVID-19. The V segment lost 4 bases and the J segment 4 bases; nucleotides outside the gene matches: 3. Per the germline V gene, CDR1 is SGHRS and CDR2 is YFSETQ. The CDR3 is 14 residues long. In the original analysis: By means of reference gene primer amplification, nucleated cell counts were estimated. TCRdb's table, derived via immunoSEQ multiplex PCR, lists solely in-frame clones and lacks some. From that table come the V and J calls and clone size; the DNA was used to work out D and trimming. The sample consists of nearly 50,000 clones, about 88% of them appearing once.

This chain connects TRBV5-1 to TRBJ2-1, with TRBD2 identical over 9 bases. Sample: peripheral blood. The origin of this receptor is a man in his forties with active COVID-19. CDR3 amino acids: CASSPGLAYNEQFF. The CDR3 DNA follows: TGCGCCAGCAGCCCCGGACTAGCGTACAATGAGCAGTTCTTC.